These 21 T cell receptor beta chains came from one sample sequenced in a study of T-cell reconstitution after alpha-beta-depleted transplantation in children. The library targeted TCRbeta and was prepared with unique molecular identifiers. TCRdb fed the PCR reads into MiXCR, producing one record per CDR3 protein. This table has more than 450,000 distinct CDR3 sequences, around 16% appearing once. Here the sequenced sample was PBMCs from the stem cell graft donor, taken from the stem cell graft. The receptors stem from a human donor who donated a stem cell graft to a child with acute lymphoblastic leukemia.

CDR3 amino acids: CASSNSVGGYEQYF. The CDR3, as DNA: TGTGCCAGCAGCAATTCCGTGGGGGGCTACGAGCAGTACTTC. The chain employs TRBV7-9 and TRBJ2-7; D possibly corresponds to TRBD2 (6 bases). The CDR3 runs to 14 residues. V was trimmed by 5 bases and J by 3 bases, leaving 14 bases between them. In germline, CDR1 is SEHNR, CDR2 FQNEAQ (reference sequence).

The V call is TRBV12-3 or TRBV12-4, the J call TRBJ2-1; 7 bases line up with TRBD2. V lost 2 bases and J lost 3; bases outside the gene matches: 13. The CDR3 is 18 residues long. The CDR3 protein is CASSLYLPWLAVYNEQFF. The DNA for the CDR3 is TGTGCCAGCAGTTTATACCTCCCTTGGCTAGCGGTCTACAATGAGCAGTTCTTC.

The CDR3 coding sequence is TGTGCCAGCACTTCAAAGGGGACGGTTCTAGCGGGTCTGGTGAGCTCCTACAATGAGCAGTTCTTC. As protein: CASTSKGTVLAGLVSSYNEQFF. This chain connects TRBV13 to TRBJ2-1; 8 nucleotides agree with TRBD2. The J segment lost 0 bases and the V segment lost 7 bases, leaving 26 bases of the junction unmatched. This CDR3 has 22 amino acids. The V gene's germline CDR1 is PRHDT and CDR2 FYEKMQ (reference sequence).

This clonotype has just a few counts. This sequence joins TRBV18 and TRBJ1-1; D gene uncertain. From germline, CDR1 is KGHSH and CDR2 LQKENI. The V end was cut by 1 base, the J end by 2 bases, with 14 bases between. The CDR3 extends over 16 amino acids. CDR3 protein: CASSPLTAQFNTEAFF. As DNA, the CDR3 is TGTGCCAGCTCACCACTTACAGCACAGTTTAACACTGAAGCTTTCTTT.

V is TRBV29-1 and J is TRBJ2-3, with 9 nucleotides matching TRBD2. This CDR3 is 15 amino acids long. The ends lost 2 bases at V and 7 bases at J; junction bases unmatched: 10. The germline V gene encodes CDR1 SQVTM and CDR2 ANQGSEA. The CDR3 loop reads CSVEWAGGPPHTQYF. The DNA of the CDR3 is TGCAGCGTTGAATGGGCGGGAGGGCCCCCGCATACGCAGTATTTT.

A few counts support this clonotype. One end of the junction varies from germline; a read error may be responsible. This chain uses TRBV6-2 or TRBV6-3 with TRBJ2-5; 8 positions agree with TRBD2. This CDR3 is built from 16 residues. Germline V CDR1 and CDR2: MNHEY, SVGEGT. The CDR3 protein is CASSYGPSGRQGTQYF. CDR3 bases: TGTGCCAGCAGTTACGGGCCTAGCGGGCGACAAGGGACCCAGTACTTC.

V gene TRBV11-2 combines with J gene TRBJ1-1, with D perhaps matching TRBD1 (5 bases). Germline V gene lookup returns CDR1 SGHAT and CDR2 FQNNGV. The CDR3 has 14 residues. Between the trimmed V and J ends, which lost 5 bases and 5 bases, there was a span of 15 bases. CDR3 protein: CASSRRGQETEAFF. Written as DNA, the CDR3 is TGTGCCAGCAGCCGGAGGGGTCAGGAAACTGAAGCTTTCTTT.

The chain joins TRBV3-1 to TRBJ1-4; 10 nucleotides match TRBD1. Germline CDR1 reads LGHDT; CDR2 reads YNNKEL (reference sequence). V shed 2 bases, J shed 5 bases, and the junction held 11 bases outside the gene matches. The CDR3 is 18 amino acids. The CDR3, as DNA: TGTGCCAGCAGCCAACCACTCCGGGACAGGGGAAGAAATGAAAAACTGTTTTTT. It yields the protein CASSQPLRDRGRNEKLFF. The full variable domain, completed using reference TRBV3-1 and TRBJ1-4, is DTAVSQTPKYLVTQMGNDKSIKCEQNLGHDTMYWYKQDSKKFLKIMFSYNNKELIINETVPNRFSPKSPDKAHLNLHINSLELGDSAVYFCASSQPLRDRGRNEKLFFGSGTQLSVL.

A few counts support this clonotype. This chain connects TRBV29-1 to TRBJ2-4; maybe TRBD2 (5 bases). Germline V CDR1 and CDR2: SQVTM, ANQGSEA. V was clipped by 5 bases and J by 4 bases, with 12 bases between them. This CDR3 comprises 13 residues. This CDR3 is CSVLSGGKNIQYF. The CDR3 nucleotides are TGCAGCGTTCTCTCAGGAGGAAAAAACATTCAGTACTTC.

The J gene is TRBJ1-1, the V gene TRBV12-3 or TRBV12-4; weak D call: TRBD1 (6 bases). The V end was cut by 6 bases, the J end by 6 bases, with 17 bases between. The CDR3 consists of 14 residues. In DNA form, the CDR3 reads TGTGCCAGCAGGCCTGAGCGGGGGCTCCCTGAAGCTTTCTTT. It codes for CASRPERGLPEAFF.

This clonotype has just a few counts. The CDR3 DNA reads TGTGCCTGGAGACAGGGCAACTATGGCTACACCTTC. This sequence encodes CAWRQGNYGYTF. The chain recombines TRBV30 with TRBJ1-2, with D perhaps matching TRBD1 (6 bases). This CDR3 spans 12 amino acids. Trimming removed 3 bases from V and 2 bases from J, with 7 bases in between. Per the germline V gene, CDR1 is GTSNPN and CDR2 is SVGIG (reference sequence).

This clonotype came up once. This CDR3 reads CASSVGEGGWRGTNEKLFF. The DNA for the CDR3 is TGTGCCAGCAGCGTGGGGGAGGGTGGATGGCGAGGAACTAATGAAAAACTGTTTTTT. The chain carries TRBV5-4 and TRBJ1-4, with a weak D call TRBD1 (5 bases). Germline-derived CDR1 and CDR2 are SGHNT and YYREEE (reference sequence). This CDR3 region has 19 residues. With 4 bases removed from V and 1 base from J, the gap between germline ends came to 23 bases. The full variable domain, completed using reference TRBV5-4 and TRBJ1-4, is ETGVTQSPTHLIKTRGQQVTLRCSSQSGHNTVSWYQQALGQGPQFIFQYYREEENGRGNFPPRFSGLQFPNYSSELNVNALELDDSALYLCASSVGEGGWRGTNEKLFFGSGTQLSVL.

V usage is TRBV20-1 and J usage is TRBJ2-5; TRBD1 aligns across 9 bases. The CDR3 has 17 residues. CDR1 is DFQATT and CDR2 is SNEGSKA in the germline V gene (reference sequence). With 2 bases clipped from V and 5 bases from J, the junction kept 15 bases outside the gene matches. The CDR3 here is CSARNPLVRDRVETQYF. CDR3 coding DNA: TGCAGTGCTAGAAACCCTCTGGTCCGGGACAGGGTTGAGACCCAGTACTTC.

This clonotype was seen only a few times. The chain employs TRBV20-1 and TRBJ2-7; TRBD1 matches 8 bases. CDR1 is DFQATT, CDR2 SNEGSKA, per germline (reference sequence). V gave up 4 bases and J gave up 12 bases; unmatched junction bases: 11. The CDR3 sequence is 12 residues long. The CDR3 DNA follows: TGCAGTGCTATGCACCAGACAGGGGCTAGGTACTTC. Protein product: CSAMHQTGARYF.

The chain is built from TRBV29-1 and TRBJ2-5; TRBD2 agrees at 8 bases. CDR3 size: 16 residues. Trimming took 6 bases from V and 2 from J; bases not matched to a gene: 14. Germline CDR1 and CDR2: SQVTM and ANQGSEA. For the CDR3, the DNA is TGCAGCGTAAAAGCCCGGGTAGCGGGGCCGCAAGAGACCCAGTACTTC. This gives the protein CSVKARVAGPQETQYF.

The chain has TRBV7-8 and TRBJ2-2; 11 nucleotides agree with TRBD2. V lost 6 bases and J lost 7; bases outside the gene matches: 7. This CDR3 has 15 amino acids. Germline CDR1 and CDR2: SGHVS and FQNEAQ. The CDR3 sequence: CASSSLAGGVGELFF. The CDR3 DNA sequence: TGTGCCAGCAGTTCGCTAGCGGGAGGCGTCGGGGAGCTGTTTTTT.

V and J are TRBV29-1 and TRBJ1-1; D is possibly TRBD1 (5 bases). CDR3 length: 12 residues. The germline CDR1 and CDR2 sequences are SQVTM and ANQGSEA. CDR3 region: CWARGGNTEAFF. DNA of the CDR3: TGCTGGGCACGCGGGGGGAACACTGAAGCTTTCTTT.

This clonotype has at least ten counts. V usage is TRBV3-1 and J usage is TRBJ1-6, with D unresolved. The V gene's germline CDR1 is LGHDT and CDR2 YNNKEL (reference sequence). V was cut by 0 bases and J by 9 bases, with 0 bases left in between. The CDR3 has 11 amino acids. CDR3 region: CASSQDSPLHF. The DNA for the CDR3 is TGTGCCAGCAGCCAAGATTCACCCCTCCACTTT.

The table lists this clonotype with a few counts. V usage is TRBV5-1 and J usage is TRBJ2-1, with D possibly called TRBD1 or TRBD2 (6 bases each). V was shortened by 7 bases and J by 8 bases, with 22 bases between the two germline ends. CDR3 size: 15 residues. Germline V gene sequence: CDR1 SGHRS, CDR2 YFSETQ. DNA of the CDR3: TGCGCCAGCGTCCGATGGGGGGCGACCATCGATGAGCAGTTCTTC. Its translation is CASVRWGATIDEQFF.

The rearrangement joins TRBV6-5 to TRBJ2-3; 9 bases fit TRBD1. V was clipped by 4 bases and J by 2 bases; unmatched bases: 10. Germline lookup yields CDR1 MNHEY and CDR2 SVGAGI. The CDR3 length is 17 residues. The CDR3 region has the DNA TGTGCCAGCAGTTCCACCCGACAGGGGGTTTTCACAGATACGCAGTATTTT. Translated: CASSSTRQGVFTDTQYF.

This clonotype was observed a few times. This chain connects TRBV20-1 to TRBJ2-3, with 11 bases lining up with TRBD2. CDR1 and CDR2 (germline): DFQATT, SNEGSKA (reference sequence). The trim removed 3 bases at V and 6 bases at J, leaving 5 bases unmatched. This CDR3 is 14 amino acids long. The CDR3 DNA reads TGCAGTGCTAGGACTAGCGGGATCGTGGATACGCAGTATTTT. It specifies CSARTSGIVDTQYF.